The 20 T cell receptor beta chains below come from one sample, sequenced in a study of T-cell reconstitution after alpha-beta-depleted transplantation in children. Library preparation (for TCRbeta) was performed with unique molecular identifiers. TCRdb re-analysed the PCR reads in MiXCR, keeping a single row per CDR3 protein. Found here are about 580,000 distinct CDR3 sequences, around 27% of them singletons; the top ten hold around a third. Specimen: PBMCs, collected before TCRalphabeta/CD19-depleted stem cell transplant. The receptors originated from a boy under two years old with Wiskott-Aldrich syndrome, due to receive a stem cell transplant.

V gene TRBV20-1 combines with J gene TRBJ2-1, with 11 nucleotides matching TRBD2. The CDR3 has 16 residues. The V segment lost 3 bases and the J segment 4 bases; nucleotides outside the gene matches: 8. Germline CDR1 reads DFQATT; CDR2 reads SNEGSKA (reference sequence). For the CDR3, the DNA is TGCAGTGCTAGGGGGTTGGCTAGCGGGAGGTACAATGAGCAGTTCTTC. Translation gives CSARGLASGRYNEQFF.

The genes are TRBV7-9 and TRBJ2-5; perhaps TRBD2 as D (7 bases). V lost 5 bases to trimming and J lost 5 bases, with 18 bases between them. The germline V gene encodes CDR1 SEHNR and CDR2 FQNEAQ (reference sequence). The CDR3 spans 15 residues. CDR3 nucleotides: TGTGCCAGCAGCCTACAACTCGGGGGGCGGGAGACCCAGTACTTC. Translation gives CASSLQLGGRETQYF.

The V gene is TRBV5-5, the J gene TRBJ2-7; D assignment may be TRBD1 or TRBD2 (5 bases each). Between the trimmed V and J ends, which lost 0 bases and 2 bases, there was a span of 9 bases. The CDR3 extends over 14 amino acids. Germline CDR1 and CDR2: SGHKS and YYEKEE (reference sequence). Written as DNA, the CDR3 is TGTGCCAGCAGCTTGGGACAGACTACCTACGAGCAGTACTTC. It yields the protein CASSLGQTTYEQYF.

This rearrangement joins TRBV4-1 to TRBJ2-3; no clear D gene. Trimming took 4 bases from V and 1 from J, leaving 9 bases between them. Germline CDR1 and CDR2: MGHRA and YSYEKL. CDR3 size: 14 residues. The CDR3 sequence is CASSPLTGTDTQYF. The CDR3 coding sequence is TGCGCCAGCAGCCCGCTCACGGGCACAGATACGCAGTATTTT.

The chain links TRBV5-1 to TRBJ2-3; 11 nucleotides line up with TRBD2. V was clipped by 4 bases and J by 5 bases; unmatched bases: 9. Germline V gene data show CDR1 as SGHRS and CDR2 as YFSETQ. This CDR3 spans 16 amino acids. This chain's CDR3 is CASSASISGREDTQYF. The CDR3 DNA follows: TGCGCCAGCAGCGCGAGTATTAGCGGGAGGGAAGATACGCAGTATTTT.

The chain is built from TRBV10-3 and TRBJ2-1; 9 nucleotides match TRBD2. CDR1 is ENHRY and CDR2 is SYGVKD in the germline V gene. Losses at the gene ends were 0 bases for V and 10 bases for J; bases not matched to a gene: 4. CDR3 size: 14 residues. The CDR3, as DNA: TGTGCCATCAGTGAGTCTAGCGGGAGCGTCGAGCAGTTCTTC. It codes for CAISESSGSVEQFF.

The chain is built from TRBV5-1 and TRBJ2-7; D might be TRBD1 or TRBD2, each matching 5 bases. The CDR3 has 15 residues. Trimming removed 4 bases at V and 4 bases at J, with 18 bases between. Germline V gene sequence: CDR1 SGHRS, CDR2 YFSETQ. The CDR3 DNA follows: TGCGCCAGCAGCACCGGGGCCCGGCTGAGATACGAGCAGTACTTC. It translates to CASSTGARLRYEQYF.

V usage is TRBV5-1 and J usage is TRBJ2-1, with a weak D call TRBD2 (6 bases). This CDR3 contains 16 residues. Germline V CDR1 and CDR2: SGHRS, YFSETQ. The V end was cut by 0 bases, the J end by 6 bases, with 16 bases between. CDR3: CASSLAGTSPGNEQFF. The CDR3 nucleotides read TGCGCCAGCAGCTTGGCCGGGACTTCCCCTGGCAATGAGCAGTTCTTC.

V usage is TRBV30 and J usage is TRBJ1-5, with D possibly being TRBD1 (6 bases). Germline lookup yields CDR1 GTSNPN and CDR2 SVGIG (reference sequence). CDR3 length: 14 residues. V lost 2 bases and J 4 bases, leaving 12 bases between the germline ends. In nucleotides, the CDR3 is TGTGCCTGGAGTCGGAAGGGGGGGAATCAGCCCCAGCATTTT. Protein product: CAWSRKGGNQPQHF.

J is TRBJ1-1 and V is TRBV3-1; tentative D call: TRBD1 (5 bases). Germline V CDR1 and CDR2: LGHDT, YNNKEL (reference sequence). This CDR3 has 16 amino acids. The V end was cut by 4 bases, the J end by 6 bases, with 21 bases between. The CDR3 here is CASSLRGAGGRAEAFF. CDR3 coding DNA: TGTGCCAGCAGCCTACGCGGGGCCGGCGGGAGAGCTGAAGCTTTCTTT.

The chain employs TRBV27 and TRBJ2-1; 9 positions match TRBD1. CDR1 is MNHEY and CDR2 is SMNVEV in the germline V gene (reference sequence). With V trimmed by 6 bases and J by 3 bases, 6 bases remained unmatched. CDR3 length equals 15 residues. CDR3 nucleotide sequence: TGTGCCAGCAGAATCCGGGACAGGGTCTACAATGAGCAGTTCTTC. Protein product: CASRIRDRVYNEQFF.

This clonotype has more than one count but fewer than ten. The V and J genes are TRBV20-1 and TRBJ2-1; 8 nucleotides align to TRBD2. CDR3 size: 17 residues. J was trimmed by 0 bases and V by 3 bases; bases with no gene match: 10. From germline, CDR1 is DFQATT and CDR2 SNEGSKA (reference sequence). CDR3 nucleotides: TGCAGTGCTAGCTTGTACGGAGCGGGAGCCTCCTACAATGAGCAGTTCTTC. Translating it yields CSASLYGAGASYNEQFF.

The chain couples TRBV5-1 to TRBJ2-7; 12 bases match TRBD2. CDR1 and CDR2 from the germline V gene are SGHRS and YFSETQ. The CDR3 consists of 16 residues. Losses at the gene ends were 5 bases for V and 6 bases for J; bases not matched to a gene: 12. The CDR3 bases are TGCGCCAGCAGTTATACTAGCGGGAGGACCGGTGGCGAGCAGTACTTC. This encodes CASSYTSGRTGGEQYF.

This clonotype was recorded a few times. CDR3 residues: CATSREAQGKGEQYF. The CDR3 region has the DNA TGTGCCACCAGCAGAGAGGCACAGGGGAAAGGCGAGCAGTACTTC. The gene calls are TRBV15 and TRBJ2-7; TRBD1 matches at 7 bases. V shed 0 bases and J 6 bases; nucleotides not matched to a gene: 8. The CDR3 totals 15 residues. Germline CDR1 is LNHNV and CDR2 is YYDKDF (reference sequence).

CDR3 amino acids: CSVPPGATETQYF. In nucleotides, the CDR3 is TGCAGCGTTCCTCCAGGGGCCACGGAGACCCAGTACTTC. The V gene is TRBV29-1, the J gene TRBJ2-5; tentatively, D is TRBD1 (6 bases). The CDR3 is 13 amino acids. Germline values: CDR1 SQVTM, CDR2 ANQGSEA. Deletions cut 5 bases from V and 5 bases from J, with 15 bases between.

The chain has TRBV27 and TRBJ2-2; the D gene is possibly TRBD1 (5 bases). The length of the CDR3 is 14 residues. The V gene's germline CDR1 is MNHEY and CDR2 SMNVEV (reference sequence). Trimming took 5 bases from V and 8 from J, leaving 15 bases between them. This CDR3 reads CASSPWGRAGELFF. The CDR3 DNA sequence: TGTGCCAGCAGTCCCTGGGGCAGGGCGGGGGAGCTGTTTTTT.

The rearrangement joins TRBV6-1 to TRBJ2-2, with D possibly being TRBD1 or TRBD2 (6 bases each). CDR1 and CDR2 (germline): MNHNS, SASEGT. This CDR3 is built from 14 residues. V lost 10 bases to trimming and J lost 3 bases, with 15 bases between them. CDR3 in DNA: TGTGCCACCGGGGGCCAGGTTTACACCGGGGAGCTGTTTTTT. Translated: CATGGQVYTGELFF.

The table lists this clonotype with many counts. The CDR3 bases are TGCGCCAGCAGCTTGGAACTAGCGGGCTACAATGAGCAGTTCTTC. It encodes CASSLELAGYNEQFF. J is TRBJ2-1 and V is TRBV5-1, with 9 nucleotides matching TRBD2. The V segment lost 0 bases and the J segment 3 bases; nucleotides outside the gene matches: 1. The CDR3 spans 15 residues. The germline V gene encodes CDR1 SGHRS and CDR2 YFSETQ. The full variable domain, completed using reference TRBV5-1 and TRBJ2-1, is KAGVTQTPRYLIKTRGQQVTLSCSPISGHRSVSWYQQTPGQGLQFLFEYFSETQRNKGNFPGRFSGRQFSNSRSEMNVSTLELGDSALYLCASSLELAGYNEQFFGPGTRLTVL.

The chain combines TRBV5-1 with TRBJ1-2; D not certain. Trimming shortened V by 8 bases and J by 3 bases, and 11 bases separated the two germline ends. Germline assignment: CDR1 SGHRS and CDR2 YFSETQ. The CDR3 loop spans 12 amino acids. The CDR3 here is CASADADYGYTF. In nucleotides, the CDR3 is TGCGCCAGTGCCGATGCCGACTATGGCTACACCTTC.

The CDR3 spells CATQASRDNEQFF. DNA for the CDR3: TGTGCCACCCAGGCGTCCCGAGACAATGAGCAGTTCTTC. This rearrangement joins TRBV10-3 to TRBJ2-1, with unresolved D. The CDR3 runs to 13 residues. The V end was cut by 10 bases, the J end by 5 bases, with 15 bases between. The germline V gene encodes CDR1 ENHRY and CDR2 SYGVKD.